The 9 T cell receptor beta chains below come from one sample, sequenced in a study of Graves' ophthalmopathy and Graves' hyperthyroidism. The study amplified TCR beta CDR3 regions using RNA transcripts. Second-round multiplex PCR came after first-round RT-PCR with HTBI primers. One entry per CDR3 protein results from TCRdb running MiXCR on the multiplex PCR reads. In the table there are 210,000 or so distinct CDR3 sequences, 25% to 30% of which are singletons. The source material was peripheral blood. The receptors were sampled from a man aged 45 to 65 with Graves' ophthalmopathy.

The rearrangement joins TRBV15 to TRBJ1-1; D gene ambiguous. The CDR3 runs to 12 residues. V shed 5 bases and J shed 7 bases, with 11 bases lying between them. Per germline, CDR1 LNHNV and CDR2 YYDKDF (reference sequence). For the CDR3, the DNA is TGTGCCACCAGCCGCACCGATGGTGAAGCTTTCTTT. It specifies CATSRTDGEAFF.

This clonotype was seen a handful of times. This sequence joins TRBV6-1 and TRBJ1-1, with unresolved D. Trimming took off 4 bases at V and 1 base at J, with 13 bases between the two ends. The germline CDR1 and CDR2 sequences are MNHNS and SASEGT. The CDR3 has 15 amino acids. The CDR3 region has the DNA TGTGCCAGCAGTGCCGAAGGTGGCGGGAACACTGAAGCTTTCTTT. Protein: CASSAEGGGNTEAFF.

This clonotype has ten or more counts. The chain has TRBV2 and TRBJ2-4; perhaps TRBD2 as D (5 bases). Per the germline V gene, CDR1 is SNHLY and CDR2 is FYNNEI. This CDR3 region has 16 residues. Trimming removed 6 bases at V and 3 bases at J, with 18 bases between. CDR3 in DNA: TGTGCCAGCAGGGTACCGGGAAGAACGGGCAAAAACATTCAGTACTTC. Residues: CASRVPGRTGKNIQYF. The variable domain in full, completed from reference TRBV2 and TRBJ2-4, reads EPEVTQTPSHQVTQMGQEVILRCVPISNHLYFYWYRQILGQKVEFLVSFYNNEISEKSEIFDDQFSVERPDGSNFTLKIRSTKLEDSAMYFCASRVPGRTGKNIQYFGAGTRLSVL.

This clonotype appeared many times. The rearrangement uses TRBV7-6 and TRBJ2-6; TRBD1 agrees at 9 bases. V shed 4 bases and J 1 base; nucleotides not matched to a gene: 5. Germline V CDR1 and CDR2: SGHVS, FNYEAQ. There are 17 residues in the CDR3. CDR3: CASSWGTGPSGANVLTF. CDR3 bases: TGTGCCAGCAGCTGGGGGACAGGGCCTTCTGGGGCCAACGTCCTGACTTTC.

This clonotype was recorded at least ten times. In DNA form, the CDR3 reads TGCGCCAGCAGCCAAGGTGGACTAGGGGACGGCGAGCAGTACTTC. This gives the protein CASSQGGLGDGEQYF. The chain is built from TRBV4-1 and TRBJ2-7, with 7 bases that match TRBD2. CDR1 MGHRA and CDR2 YSYEKL come from the germline V gene. The CDR3 loop spans 15 amino acids. J gave up 6 bases and V 1 base, and 9 bases lay outside the gene matches.

This clonotype was seen once. The V gene is TRBV12-3 or TRBV12-4, the J gene TRBJ2-7; possible D gene TRBD1, 7 bases. CDR3 length: 18 amino acids. The V end was cut by 2 bases, the J end by 0 bases, with 20 bases between. CDR3 sequence: CASSLSHGGQSTSYEQYF. CDR3 bases: TGTGCCAGCAGTTTAAGCCACGGGGGACAGTCAACCTCCTACGAGCAGTACTTC.

The chain uses TRBV6-1 and TRBJ2-5; TRBD1 might be the D (5 bases). The germline V gene encodes CDR1 MNHNS and CDR2 SASEGT. The CDR3 is made up of 15 amino acids. The V and J ends lost 6 bases and 5 bases respectively, with 19 bases between them. The CDR3 bases are TGTGCCAGCAGCCCCTTTGGGCAGGGTAGTGAGACCCAGTACTTC. The encoded protein is CASSPFGQGSETQYF.

In DNA form, the CDR3 reads TGTGCCAGCAGTCCCCAGGGGGTGAACACTGAAGCTTTCTTT. It yields the protein CASSPQGVNTEAFF. The chain is built from TRBV12-3 or TRBV12-4 and TRBJ1-1; 7 bases map to TRBD1. The V gene end was trimmed by 5 bases and the J gene end by 0 bases; junction bases not matched to a gene: 3. The CDR3 sequence is 14 residues long.

There are many counts of this clonotype. The genes are TRBV28 and TRBJ2-5; 11 nucleotides agree with TRBD2. The germline V gene has CDR1 MDHEN and CDR2 SYDVKM. CDR3 length: 14 residues. With V trimmed by 7 bases and J by 2 bases, 3 bases remained unmatched. CDR3 loop: CASKTSGIQETQYF. The DNA of the CDR3 is TGTGCCAGCAAGACTAGCGGGATTCAAGAGACCCAGTACTTC. Filled out from reference TRBV28 and TRBJ2-5, the complete variable domain reads DVKVTQSSRYLVKRTGEKVFLECVQDMDHENMFWYRQDPGLGLRLIYFSYDVKMKEKGDIPEGYSVSREKKERFSLILESASTNQTSMYLCASKTSGIQETQYFGPGTRLLVL.